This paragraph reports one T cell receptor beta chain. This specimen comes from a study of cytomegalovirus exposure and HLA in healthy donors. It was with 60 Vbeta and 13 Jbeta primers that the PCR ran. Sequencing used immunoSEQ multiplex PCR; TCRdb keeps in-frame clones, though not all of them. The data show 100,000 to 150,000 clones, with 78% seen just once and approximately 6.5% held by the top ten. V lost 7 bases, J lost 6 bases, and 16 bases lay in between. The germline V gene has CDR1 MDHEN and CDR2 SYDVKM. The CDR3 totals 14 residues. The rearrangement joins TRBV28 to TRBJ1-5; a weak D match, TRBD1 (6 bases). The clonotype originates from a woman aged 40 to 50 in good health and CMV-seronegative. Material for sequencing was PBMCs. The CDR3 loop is CASTSRGTPQPQHF. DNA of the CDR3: TGTGCCAGCACTTCCAGGGGCACCCCTCAGCCCCAGCATTTT.